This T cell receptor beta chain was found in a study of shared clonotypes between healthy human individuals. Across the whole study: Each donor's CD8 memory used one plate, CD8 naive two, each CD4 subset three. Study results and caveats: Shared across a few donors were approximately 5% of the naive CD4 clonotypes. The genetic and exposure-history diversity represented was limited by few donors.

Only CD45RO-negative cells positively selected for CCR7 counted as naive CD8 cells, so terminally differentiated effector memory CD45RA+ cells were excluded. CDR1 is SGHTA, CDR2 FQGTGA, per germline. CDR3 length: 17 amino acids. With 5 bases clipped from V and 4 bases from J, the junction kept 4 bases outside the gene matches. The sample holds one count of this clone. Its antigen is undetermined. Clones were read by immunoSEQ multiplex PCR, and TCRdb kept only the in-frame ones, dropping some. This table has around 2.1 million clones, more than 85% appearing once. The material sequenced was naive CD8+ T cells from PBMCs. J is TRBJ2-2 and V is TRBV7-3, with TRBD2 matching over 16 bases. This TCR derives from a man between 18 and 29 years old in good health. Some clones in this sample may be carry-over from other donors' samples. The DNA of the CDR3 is TGTGCCAGCAGCCCGGGACTAGCGGGAGGGCCCACCGGGGAGCTGTTTTTT. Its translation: CASSPGLAGGPTGELFF.